These T cell receptor beta chains were read from a single sample in a study of T cell changes during pregnancy in multiple sclerosis. Libraries were prepared by immunoSEQ multiplex PCR; TCRdb keeps only in-frame clonotypes and omits some of them. The table shows 15,000 to 25,000 clones, with 89% occurring only once. The sequences come from CD8+ T cells from peripheral blood mononuclear cells, collected in the second trimester of pregnancy. These receptors were collected from a female donor in good health, enrolled as a control in a pregnancy study. CDR3s include the opening cysteine and the closing phenylalanine or tryptophan. The D gene is left open where the match is weak.

TRBV30	TRBJ1-6	TRBD1	CAWSPGTASSPLHF
TRBV29-1	TRBJ2-1	TRBD1	CSVDDGQGWNEQFF
TRBV6-4	TRBJ2-1	TRBD1	CASSASGGEHEQFF
TRBV6-1	TRBJ1-4	NA	CASSEIGGTNEKLFF
TRBV6-1	TRBJ2-5	TRBD2	CASSEATLADLTQYF
TRBV2	TRBJ2-4	TRBD2	CASSASGGVNIQYF
TRBV4-2	TRBJ2-2	TRBD1	CASSQEGQVTGELFF
TRBV19	TRBJ2-1	NA	CASGNNEQFF
TRBV9	TRBJ2-7	TRBD1	CASSVARGYEQYF
TRBV19	TRBJ2-7	TRBD1	CASSIGTGDYEQYF
TRBV6-4	TRBJ1-1	TRBD1	CASSEGTGGHEAFF
TRBV10-3	TRBJ1-1	NA	CAISQGGGTEAFF
TRBV7-2	TRBJ2-1	NA	CASSLAGWAGPYNEQFF
TRBV10-3	TRBJ1-2	NA	CAISEGTGTYYGYTF
TRBV21-1	TRBJ1-1	NA	CASSTRGSTEAFF
TRBV6-4	TRBJ2-3	TRBD2	CASRAGTSDTDTQYF
TRBV9	TRBJ1-1	NA	CASSVVAAPNTEAFF